The next 4 T cell receptor beta chains were all read from a single sample in a study of cytomegalovirus exposure and HLA in healthy donors. Both 60 Vbeta primers and 13 Jbeta primers went into the PCR. Profiled with immunoSEQ multiplex PCR; TCRdb holds only in-frame clones, not every one. The sample shows under 300,000 clones, around four fifths of them seen only once. Sample: PBMCs. These TCRs come from a woman aged 40-49 years in good health and CMV-seropositive.

This chain joins TRBV7-9 and TRBJ2-3; 7 nucleotides agree with TRBD2. This CDR3 is 15 amino acids long. V was clipped by 6 bases and J by 5 bases; unmatched bases: 11. Germline loops: CDR1 SEHNR, CDR2 FQNEAQ (reference sequence). The CDR3 spells CASSRAGGILDTQYF. CDR3 nucleotides: TGTGCCAGCAGTCGCGCCGGGGGGATCTTAGATACGCAGTATTTT.

The rearrangement uses TRBV4-3 and TRBJ1-4; D ambiguous. V dropped 4 bases and J dropped 1 base, with 7 bases sitting between them. Germline-derived CDR1 and CDR2 are LGHNA and YSLEER. This CDR3 has 14 amino acids. CDR3 in amino acids: CASSRALTNEKLFF. The CDR3, as DNA: TGCGCCAGCAGCCGGGCCTTAACTAATGAAAAACTGTTTTTT.

The chain combines TRBV2 with TRBJ2-2; 9 positions agree with TRBD1. The CDR3 is 13 residues long. Germline CDR1 SNHLY, CDR2 FYNNEI. V dropped 10 bases and J dropped 3; count of bases not matched to a gene: 3. The CDR3 DNA sequence: TGTGCCAATAGGGACAGGGACACCGGGGAGCTGTTTTTT. Translation: CANRDRDTGELFF.

The chain has TRBV6-1 and TRBJ2-2, with TRBD1 matching 7 bases. V was clipped by 7 bases and J by 6 bases; unmatched bases: 5. Germline CDR1 MNHNS, CDR2 SASEGT. The CDR3 sequence is 13 residues long. The CDR3 spells CASTRGGPGELFF. The CDR3 DNA reads as TGTGCCAGCACCCGAGGGGGCCCCGGGGAGCTGTTTTTT.